A selection of T cell receptor beta chains follows, all from one sample in a study of blood T cell repertoires in COVID-19. The method was immunoSEQ multiplex PCR; TCRdb's version includes in-frame clones alone and lacks a portion of them. The data contain fewer than 350,000 clones, 70% to 90% of them singletons. Sequencing input: peripheral blood. The receptor set was obtained from a human donor in a cohort sampled during active COVID-19. Both conserved end residues are part of each CDR3. The order of the fields is J gene, CDR3 length, V gene, CDR3 protein.

>TRBJ2-2|14|TRBV5-8
CASMTGAHTGELFF
>TRBJ2-7|16|TRBV15
CATSPEPGTGDYEQYF
>TRBJ1-2|16|TRBV5-6
CASSLVPHVRDYGYTF
>TRBJ2-7|13|TRBV24-1
CATSQTGGYEQYF
>TRBJ2-2|12|TRBV28
CASSPRVGELFF
>TRBJ2-7|16|TRBV5-5
CASSWRGQGIPYEQYF
>TRBJ1-1|15|TRBV7-9
CASSGDDRANTEAFF
>TRBJ2-7|15|TRBV7-8
CASSSPGGYSYEQYF
>TRBJ2-1|16|TRBV14
CASSQGTGVLGDEQFF
>TRBJ1-2|15|TRBV7-2
CASSLGLAVIYGYTF
>TRBJ1-4|14|TRBV18
CASSPVSGGEKLFF
>TRBJ1-2|12|TRBV28
CASKGLKYGYTF
>TRBJ2-1|15|TRBV6-5
CASSQGGALVKEQFF
>TRBJ1-2|11|TRBV6-5
CASRGQNGYTF
>TRBJ1-3|13|TRBV18
CASSPSVQNTIYF
>TRBJ1-3|15|TRBV6-5
CASSFNGHSGNTIYF
>TRBJ2-1|15|TRBV7-3
CASSLSSGVSNEQFF
>TRBJ2-7|13|TRBV30
CAWSWTGSHEQYF
>TRBJ1-6|12|TRBV6-5
CASSYSSSPLHF
>TRBJ2-5|14|TRBV2
CASSDDRGQETQYF
>TRBJ2-2|14|TRBV30
CAWSGWANTGELFF
>TRBJ2-4|15|TRBV5-1
CASSLDGLAKNIQYF
>TRBJ1-5|14|TRBV2
CASTYRGYNQPQHF
>TRBJ2-3|14|TRBV6-5
CASKLAAFPDTQYF